This is a list of T cell receptor beta chains from one sample in a study of neoadjuvant anti-PD-1 for oral cavity cancer. The table came from immunoSEQ multiplex PCR; TCRdb's copy has only in-frame clones and leaves some out. The data contain under 85,000 clones, 70% to 85% of them seen just once; the ten biggest clones take up around 3.1%. The sample here was PBMCs, taken before nivolumab (anti-PD-1) treatment. The source is a person aged 40 to 85 with oral cavity squamous cell carcinoma. CDR3s include the opening cysteine and the closing phenylalanine or tryptophan. D genes are given only for firm matches. Clone size is stated in some rows and not others, as once, few, many or a class when expanded.

once	-	TRBV13	TRBJ2-2	TGTGCCAGCAGCGTGAAAGAACGGCTATACACCGGGGAGCTGTTTTTT	CASSVKERLYTGELFF
medium-sized	TRBD2	TRBV28	TRBJ2-5	TGTGCCAGCACCCTGGGGGCGGCTAGCGGGAGTAGGACCCAGTACTTC	CASTLGAASGSRTQYF
-	TRBD1	TRBV6-1	TRBJ2-2	TGTGCCAGCACGACAGGGGGAATCGCCGGGGAGCTGTTTTTT	CASTTGGIAGELFF
-	TRBD1	TRBV5-1	TRBJ1-4	TGCGCCAGCAGCGCCCGGACAGGTGGAAATGAAAAACTGTTTTTT	CASSARTGGNEKLFF
-	-	TRBV7-8	TRBJ2-1	TGTGCCAGCAGCCCCGAAGGTGGGGGGAGCTCCTACAATGAGCAGTTCTTC	CASSPEGGGSSYNEQFF
-	-	TRBV30	TRBJ2-7	TGTGCCTGGAGTTTTCTAAGAGCGTCCCACGGCGCAAACGAGCAGTACTTC	CAWSFLRASHGANEQYF
-	-	TRBV7-7	TRBJ2-1	TGTGCTAGCAGCTTAGAAGGTGGTAGCAGGGGTGAGCAGTTCTTC	CASSLEGGSRGEQFF
-	TRBD2	TRBV29-1	TRBJ2-1	TGCAGCGTTGAGACTAGCGGGAAGGGGGAGCAGTTCTTC	CSVETSGKGEQFF
-	TRBD2	TRBV28	TRBJ2-7	TGTGCCAGCAGTTCCCCAACTAGCGGGCTCGCCTACTACGAGCAGTACTTC	CASSSPTSGLAYYEQYF
-	TRBD1	TRBV5-4	TRBJ2-5	TGTGCCAGCAGATCCCGGGACAGGGGCGGAGAGACCCAGTACTTC	CASRSRDRGGETQYF
-	-	TRBV11-2	TRBJ2-1	TGTGCCAGCAGCTTAGACCCTTGGGGAACTGAGCAGTTCTTC	CASSLDPWGTEQFF
-	TRBD2	TRBV4-1	TRBJ2-1	TGCGCCAGCAGCCAAGACCCTAGCGGGAGCCGTAATGAGCAGTTCTTC	CASSQDPSGSRNEQFF
-	-	TRBV4-2	TRBJ2-3	TGTGCCAGCAGCCAAGATCCCGGAACTAGCACAGATACGCAGTATTTT	CASSQDPGTSTDTQYF
-	-	TRBV10-3	TRBJ1-5	TGTGCCATCAGTGAGTCCGGGACACCTAATCAGCCCCAGCATTTT	CAISESGTPNQPQHF
-	-	TRBV11-1	TRBJ1-1	TGTGCCAGCAGCTTAGCTTCGGGAGCTGAAGCTTTCTTT	CASSLASGAEAFF
-	-	TRBV19	TRBJ1-2	TGTGCCAGTAGTATCGAGGATGGCTACACCTTC	CASSIEDGYTF
-	TRBD1	TRBV5-1	TRBJ2-5	TGCGCCAGCAGCGTTGACAGGGGAGGCGAGACCCAGTACTTC	CASSVDRGGETQYF
-	-	TRBV6-6	TRBJ1-5	TGTGCCAGCACCCAAAGTAATCAGCCCCAGCATTTT	CASTQSNQPQHF
few	-	TRBV30	TRBJ2-7	TGTGCCTGGAGCCTTGTGGGTTACGAGCAGTACTTC	CAWSLVGYEQYF
-	TRBD2	TRBV27	TRBJ2-7	TGTGCCAGCAGTTTCAGCGGGAGATACGAGCAGTACTTC	CASSFSGRYEQYF
-	TRBD1	TRBV28	TRBJ1-5	TGTGCCAGCAATCGACAGGGGTGGAATCAGCCCCAGCATTTT	CASNRQGWNQPQHF
-	TRBD2	TRBV9	TRBJ2-4	TGTGCCAGCAGCCAAGCGGGGGAAGCCAAAAACATTCAGTACTTC	CASSQAGEAKNIQYF
few	-	TRBV10-3	TRBJ1-5	TGTGCCATCAGTGAGTCGGGGGGTGGCAATCAGCCCCAGCATTTT	CAISESGGGNQPQHF
-	-	TRBV28	TRBJ2-3	TGTGCCAGCAGTTTACTTAGCACAGATACGCAGTATTTT	CASSLLSTDTQYF
few	-	TRBV27	TRBJ2-3	TGTGCCAGCAGGGGGTTCGGGGGACAGTACACAGATACGCAGTATTTT	CASRGFGGQYTDTQYF
-	TRBD1	TRBV4-2	TRBJ1-2	TGTGCCAGCAGCCCAGGACAGGGGGCTAACTATGGCTACACCTTC	CASSPGQGANYGYTF
-	-	TRBV6-5	TRBJ1-5	TGTGCCAGCAGTTACTCGGGCACGGGCAATCAGCCCCAGCATTTT	CASSYSGTGNQPQHF
-	-	TRBV4-2	TRBJ1-2	TGTGCCAGCAGCCAAGAAAGTACGTCTTATGGCTACACCTTC	CASSQESTSYGYTF
-	TRBD1	TRBV5-6	TRBJ1-1	TGTGCCAGCAGCTTGTATTGGACAGGACCTGAAGCTTTCTTT	CASSLYWTGPEAFF
-	-	TRBV6-4	TRBJ1-2	TGTGCCAGCAGTGGTTCCGGGACGTACTATGGCTACACCTTC	CASSGSGTYYGYTF
medium-sized	-	TRBV5-1	TRBJ2-3	TGCGCCAGCAGCTTGGACGACCTCACAGATACGCAGTATTTT	CASSLDDLTDTQYF
few	-	TRBV5-1	TRBJ1-4	TGCGCCAGCAGCTTTACAGGGCTGACTAATGAAAAACTGTTTTTT	CASSFTGLTNEKLFF
-	TRBD2	TRBV10-1	TRBJ2-2	TGCGCCAGCCGGGGGGAACGTTTCGCGGGGGAGCTGTTTTTT	CASRGERFAGELFF
-	-	TRBV19	TRBJ1-5	TGTGCCAGTAGGACCCGGCAGGGCAATCAGCCCCAGCATTTT	CASRTRQGNQPQHF
few	TRBD1	TRBV6-1	TRBJ1-1	TGTGCCAGCAGTGATACGCCGGGACAGGGGGCCCTGGAAGCTTTCTTT	CASSDTPGQGALEAFF
-	TRBD1	TRBV29-1	TRBJ2-3	TGCAGCGCGCTGGGACAGGTCCCGGATACGCAGTATTTT	CSALGQVPDTQYF
-	TRBD1	TRBV13	TRBJ2-6	TGTGCCAGCAGCCCCGGGGACAGACAAGTCTCTGGGGCCAACGTCCTGACTTTC	CASSPGDRQVSGANVLTF
-	-	TRBV28	TRBJ1-1	TGTGCCAGCATCACGCAGAGAAATATGAACACTGAAGCTTTCTTT	CASITQRNMNTEAFF
-	TRBD1	TRBV9	TRBJ1-2	TGTGCCAGCAGCCGGGACAGGGTATACGGCTACACCTTC	CASSRDRVYGYTF
-	-	TRBV14	TRBJ2-2	TGTGCCAGCAGCCAAGGGGGTGGCAGCTCCACGGGCACCGGGGAGCTGTTTTTT	CASSQGGGSSTGTGELFF